A selection of T cell receptor beta chains follows, all from one sample in a study of T cell responses to AZD1222 COVID-19 vaccine. Sequencing was performed with immunoSEQ multiplex PCR; in TCRdb, only in-frame clones are kept and a portion is missing. Of over 90,000 clones listed, around 91% are singletons. The specimen was peripheral blood, collected on day 0 of AZD1222 vaccination. Receptors originate from an adult in good health. Each CDR3 is given with its conserved first and last residue.

J: TRBJ1-5
V: TRBV30
CDR3: CAWSGQGFIQPQHF

J: TRBJ2-2
V: TRBV30
CDR3: CAWSVGYTGELFF

J: TRBJ2-1
V: TRBV5-1
CDR3: CASNFGTERNEQFF

J: TRBJ1-1
V: TRBV19
CDR3: CASNHRGRTTEAFF

J: TRBJ1-5
V: TRBV28
CDR3: CASRAARDNQPQHF

J: TRBJ1-1
V: TRBV28
CDR3: CASASPPKATEAFF

J: TRBJ2-1
V: TRBV10-3
CDR3: CAIRGTGRNEQFF

J: TRBJ2-5
V: TRBV5-5
CDR3: CASSWGTGVHSRQETQYF

J: TRBJ1-2
V: TRBV27
CDR3: CASSLGGGQGYGYTF

J: TRBJ1-2
V: TRBV3-1/TRBV3-2
CDR3: CASSQERPDGYTF

J: TRBJ2-1
V: TRBV7-9
CDR3: CASSGTSGSVNNEQFF

J: TRBJ2-3
V: TRBV7-3
CDR3: CASSLQLAGGNTQYF

J: TRBJ2-7
V: TRBV30
CDR3: CALRGLSWSEQYF

J: TRBJ1-6
V: TRBV19
CDR3: CASSSTHPQGAQGLIPLHF

J: TRBJ2-7
V: TRBV11-2
CDR3: CASSWTGVGEQYF

J: TRBJ1-4
V: TRBV7-9
CDR3: CASSYQDRGRTNEKLFF

J: TRBJ2-1
V: TRBV7-3
CDR3: CASSLGNYNEQFF

J: TRBJ2-5
V: TRBV6-6
CDR3: CASRPTSGRVQETQYF

J: TRBJ1-2
V: TRBV12-3/TRBV12-4
CDR3: CASSPDAYYGYTF

J: TRBJ2-7
V: TRBV11-2
CDR3: CASSLVDGSYEQYF

J: TRBJ1-5
V: TRBV15
CDR3: CATSRGDSNQPQHF

J: TRBJ2-3
V: TRBV19
CDR3: CASSIGGRGADTQYF